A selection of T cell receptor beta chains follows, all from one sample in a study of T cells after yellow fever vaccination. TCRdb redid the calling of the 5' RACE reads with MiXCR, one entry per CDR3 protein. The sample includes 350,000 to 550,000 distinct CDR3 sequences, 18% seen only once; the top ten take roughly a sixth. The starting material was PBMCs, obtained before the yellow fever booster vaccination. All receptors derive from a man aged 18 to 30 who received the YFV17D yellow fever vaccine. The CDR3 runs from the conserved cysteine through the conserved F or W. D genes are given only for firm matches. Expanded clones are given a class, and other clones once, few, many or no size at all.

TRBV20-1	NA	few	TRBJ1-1	CSASYGTLSREAFF	TGCAGTGCTAGTTATGGGACTCTAAGCCGAGAAGCTTTCTTT
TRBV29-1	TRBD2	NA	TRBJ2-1	CSASRHGTSGVSSYNEQFF	TGCAGCGCTTCTAGACACGGGACTAGCGGGGTGAGCTCCTACAATGAGCAGTTCTTC
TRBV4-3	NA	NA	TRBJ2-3	CASSPGSPADTQYF	TGCGCCAGCAGCCCTGGGAGCCCGGCAGATACGCAGTATTTT
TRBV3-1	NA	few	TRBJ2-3	CASSQGGAGGTDTQYF	TGTGCCAGCAGCCAAGGTGGGGCCGGTGGCACAGATACGCAGTATTTT
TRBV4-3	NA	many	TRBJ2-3	CASSQSRDPPYTQYF	TGCGCCAGCAGCCAGTCCCGGGACCCTCCTTATACGCAGTATTTT
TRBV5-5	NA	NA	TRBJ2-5	CASSLVPGQETQYF	TGTGCCAGCAGCTTGGTTCCGGGACAAGAGACCCAGTACTTC
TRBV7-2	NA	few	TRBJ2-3	CASSVTGTLGVDTQYF	TGTGCCAGCAGCGTTACCGGGACTTTGGGGGTAGATACGCAGTATTTT
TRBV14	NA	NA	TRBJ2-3	CASSPLQGRIGADTQYF	TGTGCCAGCAGCCCATTACAGGGCAGGATTGGCGCAGATACGCAGTATTTT
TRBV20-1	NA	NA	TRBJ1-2	CSASRGFGEDYGYTF	TGCAGTGCTAGCAGGGGCTTCGGGGAGGACTATGGCTACACCTTC
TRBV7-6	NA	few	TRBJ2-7	CASSSIGSYEQYF	TGTGCCAGCAGCTCGATCGGGAGCTACGAGCAGTACTTC
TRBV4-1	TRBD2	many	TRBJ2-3	CASSPSRLAGTADTQYF	TGCGCCAGCAGCCCCTCTAGGCTAGCGGGGACGGCAGATACGCAGTATTTT
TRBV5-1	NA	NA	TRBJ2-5	CASTPDIGETQYF	TGCGCCAGCACCCCAGATATAGGGGAGACCCAGTACTTC
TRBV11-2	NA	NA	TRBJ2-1	CASSLERWGSSYNEQFF	TGTGCCAGCAGCTTAGAAAGGTGGGGGAGCTCCTACAATGAGCAGTTCTTC
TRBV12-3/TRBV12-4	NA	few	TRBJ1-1	CASSLELSSTEAFF	TGTGCCAGCAGTTTAGAGTTGTCTTCTACTGAAGCTTTCTTT
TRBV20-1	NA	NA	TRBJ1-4	CSARVAGLREKLFF	TGCAGTGCTAGAGTAGCAGGGCTGAGGGAAAAACTGTTTTTT
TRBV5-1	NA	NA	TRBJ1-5	CASRPDGEDQPQHF	TGCGCCAGCAGACCGGACGGGGAGGATCAGCCCCAGCATTTT
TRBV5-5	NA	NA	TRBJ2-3	CASSYRDGFTDTQYF	TGTGCCAGCAGCTATCGCGACGGATTCACAGATACGCAGTATTTT
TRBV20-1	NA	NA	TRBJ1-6	CSARAPGRSLNSPLHF	TGCAGTGCTAGAGCTCCCGGCAGGTCACTTAATTCACCCCTCCACTTT
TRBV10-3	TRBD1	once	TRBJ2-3	CAISNRGKTDTQYF	TGTGCCATCAGTAACAGGGGGAAAACAGATACGCAGTATTTT
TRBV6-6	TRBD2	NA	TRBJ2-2	CASTSHYGGTGELFF	TGTGCCAGCACCTCGCACTACGGGGGGACCGGGGAGCTGTTTTTT
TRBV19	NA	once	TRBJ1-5	CASGGSIQPQHF	TGTGCCAGTGGGGGGAGCATCCAGCCCCAGCATTTC
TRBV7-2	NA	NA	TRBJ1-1	CASSSSLKGTEAFF	TGTGCCAGCAGCTCATCCCTTAAGGGGACTGAAGCTTTCTTT
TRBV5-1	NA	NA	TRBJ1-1	CASSLAGRVQTEAFF	TGCGCCAGCAGCTTGGCAGGTAGAGTACAGACTGAAGCTTTCTTT
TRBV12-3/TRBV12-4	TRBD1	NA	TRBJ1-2	CASSPDRLTGYTF	TGTGCCAGCAGTCCGGACAGGCTTACTGGCTACACCTTC
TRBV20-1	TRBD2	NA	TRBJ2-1	CSAMTQLAEQFF	TGCAGTGCTATGACCCAACTAGCGGAGCAGTTCTTC
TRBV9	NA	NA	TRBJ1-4	CASSVKSRVEKLFF	TGTGCCAGCAGCGTAAAATCTCGGGTCGAAAAACTGTTTTTT
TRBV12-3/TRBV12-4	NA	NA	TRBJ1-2	CASSRVGNHYGYTF	TGTGCCAGCAGCCGGGTTGGTAACCACTATGGCTACACCTTC
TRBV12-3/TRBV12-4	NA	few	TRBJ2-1	CASSPASSRNEQFF	TGTGCCAGCAGCCCGGCCAGCTCACGTAATGAGCAGTTCTTC
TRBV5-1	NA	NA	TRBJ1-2	CASFKGETVSNYGYTF	TGCGCCAGCTTCAAGGGGGAGACCGTTTCTAACTATGGCTACACCTTC
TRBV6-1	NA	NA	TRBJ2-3	CASSEGLASREYF	TGTGCCAGCAGTGAAGGTCTAGCGTCAAGGGAGTATTTT
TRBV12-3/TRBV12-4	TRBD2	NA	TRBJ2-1	CASRESGGPYNEQFF	TGTGCCAGCAGAGAAAGCGGGGGGCCCTACAATGAGCAGTTCTTC
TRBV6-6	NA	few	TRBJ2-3	CASSPWGKAITQYF	TGTGCCAGCAGCCCCTGGGGGAAGGCTATTACGCAGTATTTT
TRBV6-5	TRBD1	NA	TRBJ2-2	CASSYYQGAGELFF	TGTGCCAGCAGTTACTATCAGGGGGCCGGGGAGCTGTTTTTT